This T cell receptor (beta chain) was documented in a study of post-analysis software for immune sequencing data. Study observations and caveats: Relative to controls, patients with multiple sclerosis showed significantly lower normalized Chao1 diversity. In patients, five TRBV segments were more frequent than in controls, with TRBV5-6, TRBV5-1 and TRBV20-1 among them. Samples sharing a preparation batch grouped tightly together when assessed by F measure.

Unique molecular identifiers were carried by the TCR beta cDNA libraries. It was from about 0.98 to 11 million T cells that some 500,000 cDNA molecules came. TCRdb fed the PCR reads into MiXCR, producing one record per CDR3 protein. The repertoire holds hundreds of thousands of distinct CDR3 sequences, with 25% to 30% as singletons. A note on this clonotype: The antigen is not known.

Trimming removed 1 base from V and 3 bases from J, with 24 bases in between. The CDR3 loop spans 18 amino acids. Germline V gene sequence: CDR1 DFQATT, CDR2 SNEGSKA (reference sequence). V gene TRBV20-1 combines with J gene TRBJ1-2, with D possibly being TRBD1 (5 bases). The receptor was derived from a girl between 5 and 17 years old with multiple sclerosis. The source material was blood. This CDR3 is CSARVRSGPLKTDYGYTF. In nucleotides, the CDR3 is TGCAGTGCTAGAGTTCGATCAGGACCACTTAAGACAGACTATGGCTACACCTTC.